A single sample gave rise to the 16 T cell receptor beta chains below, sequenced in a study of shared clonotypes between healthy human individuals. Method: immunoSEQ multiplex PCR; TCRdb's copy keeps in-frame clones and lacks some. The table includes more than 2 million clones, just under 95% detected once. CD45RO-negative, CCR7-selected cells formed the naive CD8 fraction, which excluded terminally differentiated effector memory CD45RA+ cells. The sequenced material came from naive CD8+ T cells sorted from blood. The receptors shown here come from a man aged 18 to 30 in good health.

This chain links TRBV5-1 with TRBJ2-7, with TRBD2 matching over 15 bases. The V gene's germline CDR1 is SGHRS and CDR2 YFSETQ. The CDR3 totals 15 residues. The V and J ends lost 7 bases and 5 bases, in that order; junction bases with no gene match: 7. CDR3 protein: CASSGTSGGKNEQYF. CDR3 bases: TGCGCCAGCTCCGGGACTAGCGGGGGGAAGAACGAGCAGTACTTC.

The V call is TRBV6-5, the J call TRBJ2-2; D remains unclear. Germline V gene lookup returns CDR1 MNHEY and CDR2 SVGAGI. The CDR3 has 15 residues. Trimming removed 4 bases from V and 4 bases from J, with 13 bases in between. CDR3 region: CASSSPLITTGELFF. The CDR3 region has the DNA TGTGCCAGCAGTTCCCCCCTAATCACCACCGGGGAGCTGTTTTTT.

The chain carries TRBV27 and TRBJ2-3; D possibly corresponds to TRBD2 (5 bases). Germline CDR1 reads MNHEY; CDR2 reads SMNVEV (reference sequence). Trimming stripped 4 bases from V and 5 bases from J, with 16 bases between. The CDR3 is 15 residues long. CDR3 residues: CASSSPGTGIDTQYF. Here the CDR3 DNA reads TGTGCCAGCAGTTCCCCTGGAACGGGAATAGATACGCAGTATTTT.

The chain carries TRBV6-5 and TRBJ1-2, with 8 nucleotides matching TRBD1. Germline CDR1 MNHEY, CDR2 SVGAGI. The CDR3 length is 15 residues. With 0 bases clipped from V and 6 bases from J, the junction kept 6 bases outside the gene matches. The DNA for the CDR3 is TGTGCCAGCAGTTACTCTTTCGGACAGGGACATGGCTACACCTTC. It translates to CASSYSFGQGHGYTF.

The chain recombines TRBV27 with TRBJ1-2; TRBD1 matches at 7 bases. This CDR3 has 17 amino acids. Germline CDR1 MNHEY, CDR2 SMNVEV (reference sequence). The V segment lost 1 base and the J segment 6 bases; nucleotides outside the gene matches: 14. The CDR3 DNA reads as TGTGCCAGCAGTTTATTAGGTATCTCGACAGGGAACCATGGCTACACCTTC. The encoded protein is CASSLLGISTGNHGYTF.

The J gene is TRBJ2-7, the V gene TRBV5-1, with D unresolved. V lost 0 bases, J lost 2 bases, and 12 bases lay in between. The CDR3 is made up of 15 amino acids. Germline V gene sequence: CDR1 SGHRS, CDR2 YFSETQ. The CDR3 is CASSLAGTMAYEQYF. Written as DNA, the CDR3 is TGCGCCAGCAGCTTGGCGGGCACGATGGCCTACGAGCAGTACTTC.

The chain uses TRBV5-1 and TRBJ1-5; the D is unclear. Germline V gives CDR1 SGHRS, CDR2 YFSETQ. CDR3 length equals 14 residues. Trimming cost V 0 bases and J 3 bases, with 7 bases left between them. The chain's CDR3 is CASSLAPDNQPQHF. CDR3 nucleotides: TGCGCCAGCAGCTTGGCCCCCGACAATCAGCCCCAGCATTTT. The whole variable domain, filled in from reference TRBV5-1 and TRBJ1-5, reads KAGVTQTPRYLIKTRGQQVTLSCSPISGHRSVSWYQQTPGQGLQFLFEYFSETQRNKGNFPGRFSGRQFSNSRSEMNVSTLELGDSALYLCASSLAPDNQPQHFGDGTRLSIL.

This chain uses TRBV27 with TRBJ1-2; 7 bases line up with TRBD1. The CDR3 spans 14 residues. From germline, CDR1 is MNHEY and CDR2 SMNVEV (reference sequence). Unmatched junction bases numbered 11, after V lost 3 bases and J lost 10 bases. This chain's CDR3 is CASSFIGQGDNYTF. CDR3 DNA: TGTGCCAGCAGTTTTATAGGGCAGGGGGATAACTACACCTTC.

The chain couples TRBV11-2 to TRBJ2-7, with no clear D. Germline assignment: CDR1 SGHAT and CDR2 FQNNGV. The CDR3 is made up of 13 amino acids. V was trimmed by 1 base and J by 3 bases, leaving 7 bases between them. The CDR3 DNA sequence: TGTGCCAGCAGCTTAGCGGAGCTCTACGAGCAGTACTTC. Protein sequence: CASSLAELYEQYF.

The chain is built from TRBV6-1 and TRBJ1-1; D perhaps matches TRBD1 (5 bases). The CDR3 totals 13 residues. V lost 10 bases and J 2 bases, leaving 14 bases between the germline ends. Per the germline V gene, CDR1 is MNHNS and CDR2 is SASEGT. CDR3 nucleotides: TGTGCCATCCGGGACCACATTAACACTGAAGCTTTCTTT. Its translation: CAIRDHINTEAFF.

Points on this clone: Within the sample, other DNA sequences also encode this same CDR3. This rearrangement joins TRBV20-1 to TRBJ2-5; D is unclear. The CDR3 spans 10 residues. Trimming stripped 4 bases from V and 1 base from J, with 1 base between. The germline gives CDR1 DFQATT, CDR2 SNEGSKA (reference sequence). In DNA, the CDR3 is TGCAGTGCTATCCAAGAGACCCAGTACTTC. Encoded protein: CSAIQETQYF.

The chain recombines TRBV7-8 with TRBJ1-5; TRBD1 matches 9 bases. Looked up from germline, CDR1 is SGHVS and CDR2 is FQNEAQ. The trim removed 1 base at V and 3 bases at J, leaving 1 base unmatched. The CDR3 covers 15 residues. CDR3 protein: CASSLGTGANQPQHF. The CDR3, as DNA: TGTGCCAGCAGCTTAGGGACAGGGGCCAATCAGCCCCAGCATTTT.

The CDR3 reads CASSLTGWGSGELFF. CDR3 coding DNA: TGTGCCAGCAGTTTAACAGGGTGGGGTTCAGGGGAGCTGTTTTTT. V usage is TRBV27 and J usage is TRBJ2-2; maybe TRBD1 (6 bases). The CDR3 is 15 residues long. Per germline, CDR1 MNHEY and CDR2 SMNVEV (reference sequence). Trimming took off 2 bases at V and 8 bases at J, with 15 bases between the two ends.

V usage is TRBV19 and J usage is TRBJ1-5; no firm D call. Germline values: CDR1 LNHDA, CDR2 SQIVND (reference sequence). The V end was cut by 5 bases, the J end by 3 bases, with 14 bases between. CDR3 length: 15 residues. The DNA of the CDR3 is TGTGCCAGTAGTCCAGAGTTGGCCCTCAATCAGCCCCAGCATTTT. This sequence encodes CASSPELALNQPQHF. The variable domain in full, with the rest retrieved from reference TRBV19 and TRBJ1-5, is DGGITQSPKYLFRKEGQNVTLSCEQNLNHDAMYWYRQDPGQGLRLIYYSQIVNDFQKGDIAEGYSVSREKKESFPLTVTSAQKNPTAFYLCASSPELALNQPQHFGDGTRLSIL.

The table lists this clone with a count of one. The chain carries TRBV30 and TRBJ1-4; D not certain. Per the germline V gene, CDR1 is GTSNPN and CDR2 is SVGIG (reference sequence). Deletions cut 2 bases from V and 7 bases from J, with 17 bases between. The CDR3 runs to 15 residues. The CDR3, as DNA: TGTGCCTGGAGTTTCGGACCGACGGGGAGTGAAAAACTGTTTTTT. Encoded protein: CAWSFGPTGSEKLFF.

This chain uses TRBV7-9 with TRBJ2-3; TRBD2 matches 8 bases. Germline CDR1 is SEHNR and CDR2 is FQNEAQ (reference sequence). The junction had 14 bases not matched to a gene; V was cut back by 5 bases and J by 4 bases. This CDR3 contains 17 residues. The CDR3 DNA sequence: TGTGCCAGCAGCCCATCGGAAGCGGGGGCGATTGCAGATACGCAGTATTTT. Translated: CASSPSEAGAIADTQYF.